The 4 T cell receptor beta chains given below trace back to one sample, sequenced in a study of a mutant IDH1 vaccine in newly diagnosed glioma. Sample time point: baseline, week 1 (first vaccination visit). Noted treatment: pre-vaccination baseline after standard-of-care therapy. The assay was immunoSEQ multiplex PCR, and TCRdb's table has in-frame clones only and misses some. Of roughly 34,000 clones detected, around four fifths appear once; the ten largest clones hold roughly 9%. The specimen was peripheral blood mononuclear cells (PBMCs), collected from a glioma patient treated with radiotherapy, temozolomide or both. These receptors came from a man between 45 and 60 years old with glioma. Some clones in this sample may be carry-over from other donors' samples.

There are a few counts of this clone. This chain connects TRBV25-1 to TRBJ1-4; TRBD1 matches at 7 bases. Germline values: CDR1 MGHDK, CDR2 SYGVNS. Unmatched junction bases numbered 7, after V lost 4 bases and J lost 8 bases. This CDR3 has 14 amino acids. CDR3 protein: CASSGTGVWEKLFF. The CDR3 DNA sequence: TGTGCCAGCAGTGGTACAGGGGTCTGGGAAAAACTGTTTTTT.

The chain combines TRBV11-3 with TRBJ2-1; 7 nucleotides agree with TRBD2. V lost 5 bases to trimming and J lost 9 bases; unmatched junction nucleotides: 4. Germline lookup yields CDR1 SGHNT and CDR2 YENEEA. This CDR3 is built from 12 residues. CDR3 sequence: CASSTSGGEQFF. The CDR3 DNA follows: TGTGCCAGCAGCACCTCGGGGGGTGAGCAGTTCTTC.

The chain has TRBV14 and TRBJ1-2; D is ambiguous. The length of the CDR3 is 14 residues. The V gene's germline CDR1 is SGHDN and CDR2 FVKESK. V lost 1 base and J lost 5, with 11 bases in between. CDR3 sequence (DNA): TGTGCCAGCAGCCAAGGGTGGGAGCGGTATGGCTACACCTTC. Translation: CASSQGWERYGYTF.

V gene TRBV5-1 combines with J gene TRBJ1-4; no clear D gene. Deletions cut 5 bases from V and 5 bases from J, with 10 bases between. CDR1 is SGHRS and CDR2 is YFSETQ in the germline V gene. The CDR3 has 13 amino acids. The CDR3 is CASSEDVNEKLFF. The CDR3 DNA reads as TGCGCCAGCAGTGAAGACGTGAATGAAAAACTGTTTTTT. Full variable domain (rest looked up from reference TRBV5-1 and TRBJ1-4): KAGVTQTPRYLIKTRGQQVTLSCSPISGHRSVSWYQQTPGQGLQFLFEYFSETQRNKGNFPGRFSGRQFSNSRSEMNVSTLELGDSALYLCASSEDVNEKLFFGSGTQLSVL.